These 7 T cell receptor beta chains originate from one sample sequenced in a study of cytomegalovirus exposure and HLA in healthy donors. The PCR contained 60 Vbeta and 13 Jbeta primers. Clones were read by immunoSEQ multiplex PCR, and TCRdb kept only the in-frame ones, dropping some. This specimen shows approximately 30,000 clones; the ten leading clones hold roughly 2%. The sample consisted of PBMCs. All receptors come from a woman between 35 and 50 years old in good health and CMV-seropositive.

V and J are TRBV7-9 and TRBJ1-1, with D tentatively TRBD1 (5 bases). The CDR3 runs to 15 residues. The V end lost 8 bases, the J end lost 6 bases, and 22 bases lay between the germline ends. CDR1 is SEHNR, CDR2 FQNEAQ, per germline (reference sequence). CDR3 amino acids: CASGKWGGIGSEAFF. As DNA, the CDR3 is TGTGCCAGCGGGAAGTGGGGCGGTATAGGGTCTGAAGCTTTCTTT. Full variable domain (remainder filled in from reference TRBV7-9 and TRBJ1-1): DTGVSQNPRHKITKRGQNVTFRCDPISEHNRLYWYRQTLGQGPEFLTYFQNEAQLEKSRLLSDRFSAERPKGSFSTLEIQRTEQGDSAMYLCASGKWGGIGSEAFFGQGTRLTVV.

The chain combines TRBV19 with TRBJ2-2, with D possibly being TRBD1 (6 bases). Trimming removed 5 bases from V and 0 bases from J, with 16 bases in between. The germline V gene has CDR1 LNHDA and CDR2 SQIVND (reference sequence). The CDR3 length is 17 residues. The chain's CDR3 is CASSSWEGQSNTGELFF. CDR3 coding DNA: TGTGCCAGTAGTTCATGGGAAGGACAGTCGAACACCGGGGAGCTGTTTTTT.

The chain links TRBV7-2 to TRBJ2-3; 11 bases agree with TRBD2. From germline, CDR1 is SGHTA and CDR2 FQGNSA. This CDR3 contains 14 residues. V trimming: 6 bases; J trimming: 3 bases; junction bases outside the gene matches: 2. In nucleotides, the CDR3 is TGTGCCAGCAGACTAGCGGGGGTGACAGATACGCAGTATTTT. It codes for CASRLAGVTDTQYF.

The CDR3 DNA follows: TGTGCCAGCAGCCAAGAGAGAACTAGCGGGTTTCCCTACGAGCAGTACTTC. Translating it yields CASSQERTSGFPYEQYF. The gene calls are TRBV4-2 and TRBJ2-7; 9 nucleotides line up with TRBD2. V lost 0 bases to trimming and J lost 2 bases; unmatched junction nucleotides: 8. Germline values: CDR1 LGHNA, CDR2 YNFKEQ. CDR3 length: 17 amino acids.

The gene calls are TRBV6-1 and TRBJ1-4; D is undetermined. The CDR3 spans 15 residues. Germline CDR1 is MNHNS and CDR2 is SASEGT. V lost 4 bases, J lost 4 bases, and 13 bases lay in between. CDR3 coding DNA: TGTGCCAGCAGTGGGAGGCTTCCCCTTAATGAAAAACTGTTTTTT. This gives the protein CASSGRLPLNEKLFF.

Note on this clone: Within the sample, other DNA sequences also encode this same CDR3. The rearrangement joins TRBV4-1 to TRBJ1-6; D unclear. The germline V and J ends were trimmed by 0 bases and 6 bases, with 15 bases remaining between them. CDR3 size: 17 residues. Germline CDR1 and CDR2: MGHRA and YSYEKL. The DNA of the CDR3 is TGCGCCAGCAGCCAAGATCTTGAGGGTCCACCTAATTCACCCCTCCACTTT. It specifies CASSQDLEGPPNSPLHF.

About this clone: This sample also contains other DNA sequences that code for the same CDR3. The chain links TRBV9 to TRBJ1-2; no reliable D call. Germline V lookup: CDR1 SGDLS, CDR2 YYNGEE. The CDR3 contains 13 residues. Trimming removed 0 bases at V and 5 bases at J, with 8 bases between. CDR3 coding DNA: TGTGCCAGCAGCGTAGAAGGCGGTTATGGCTACACCTTC. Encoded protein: CASSVEGGYGYTF.